The sequence of this T cell receptor (beta chain) was determined in a study of blood T cell repertoires in COVID-19. Study context: The United States, Italy and Spain provided the acute and convalescent COVID-19 samples.

V was shortened by 0 bases and J by 6 bases, with 8 bases between the two germline ends. Germline values: CDR1 GTSNPN, CDR2 SVGIG (reference sequence). This CDR3 is 12 amino acids long. The data were produced by immunoSEQ multiplex PCR, yet TCRdb's version contains in-frame clones alone and is incomplete. The profile shows around 100,000 clones, 84% of them singletons. The clonotype comes from a man in his 60s with acute or convalescent COVID-19. Input material: peripheral blood. The chain couples TRBV30 to TRBJ1-2, with D hard to call. CDR3 in DNA: TGTGCCTGGAGTGTTGCAGGCGATGGCTACACCTTC. As protein: CAWSVAGDGYTF.